A selection of T cell receptor beta chains follows, all from one sample in a study of response to subunit inactivated influenza vaccine. MiXCR, run by TCRdb on the RT-PCR reads, gives a single entry per CDR3 protein. The sample lists 700,000 to 800,000 distinct CDR3 sequences, roughly 18% occurring once. The material was PBMCs from blood, obtained 4 to 6 days after vaccination. The receptors here all came from a man aged 50-59 years who received an inactivated influenza vaccine. The CDR3 runs from the conserved cysteine through the conserved F or W. A D gene is named only where the DNA matches it firmly. Only part of the rows carry a size: once, few, many, or a class if the clone is expanded.

clone_size	v_call	j_call	d_call	cdr3_nt	cdr3_aa
few	TRBV12-3/TRBV12-4	TRBJ1-6	TRBD1	TGTGCCAGCAGCCTGGACAGGGACGGTAATTCACCCCTCCACTTT	CASSLDRDGNSPLHF
few	TRBV7-8	TRBJ1-5	TRBD1	TGTGCCAGCAGCTTAGGTGACAGGGCTAATCAGCCCCAGCATTTT	CASSLGDRANQPQHF
-	TRBV4-2	TRBJ2-5	TRBD2	TGTGCCAGCAGCCCTTTGACGGGGGGGACTGATCAAGAGACCCAGTACTTC	CASSPLTGGTDQETQYF
few	TRBV20-1	TRBJ2-7	-	TGCAGTGCTAGCCCCCGGGGGAGCTCCTACGAGCAGTACTTC	CSASPRGSSYEQYF
once	TRBV2	TRBJ2-5	-	TGTGCCAGCAGTGATTGGGGTTTGGGAGAAGAGACCCAGTACTTC	CASSDWGLGEETQYF
-	TRBV10-3	TRBJ2-1	-	TGTGCCACTCCACTTCGGGACGGGGTCAGAGGCCCCTACAATGAGCAGTTCTTC	CATPLRDGVRGPYNEQFF
many	TRBV5-1	TRBJ2-7	-	TGCGCCAGCAGCTTCTCGGACCCCGGAGCCTACGAGCAGTACTTC	CASSFSDPGAYEQYF
few	TRBV5-1	TRBJ2-7	-	TGCGCCAGCAGCTTGGAGCCGACTAGTCGGGACGAGCAGTACTTC	CASSLEPTSRDEQYF
many	TRBV9	TRBJ2-7	TRBD1	TGTGCCAGCAGCGTAGAAGCAGGGGGATGGGAGCAGTACTTC	CASSVEAGGWEQYF
few	TRBV24-1	TRBJ2-1	-	TGTGCCACCAGTGGTCAGGGACATGAGCAGTTCTTC	CATSGQGHEQFF
few	TRBV7-2	TRBJ1-5	TRBD1	TGTGCCAGCAGCTTTTTTCGAGGGACAGATCAGCCCCAGCATTTT	CASSFFRGTDQPQHF
few	TRBV20-1	TRBJ1-1	-	TGCAGTGCTAGACTACAGGGCCCTTCGGGTAAAACTGAAGCTTTCTTT	CSARLQGPSGKTEAFF
few	TRBV12-3/TRBV12-4	TRBJ2-7	-	TGTGCCAGCAGTTTAGTCCGGAACGAGCAGTACTTC	CASSLVRNEQYF
-	TRBV28	TRBJ1-5	TRBD1	TGTGCCAGCCCGGGCAGGGGGAGTCAGCCCCAGCATTTT	CASPGRGSQPQHF
many	TRBV6-5	TRBJ2-7	-	TGTGCCAGCAGTTACTCTCTGGGAGATAAATCCGAGCAGTACTTC	CASSYSLGDKSEQYF
-	TRBV20-1	TRBJ2-5	-	TGCAGTGCTACACAACATTCGGCAGCCCAGTACTTC	CSATQHSAAQYF
-	TRBV20-1	TRBJ2-3	-	TGCAGTGCTAGAGATTTGGGGACGGTACGCACAGATACGCAGTATTTT	CSARDLGTVRTDTQYF